Sequencing of this T cell receptor beta chain was carried out in a study of blood T cell repertoires in COVID-19. Across the study: From the United States, Italy and Spain came samples of acute and convalescent COVID-19.

This clone was seen just once. Measured with immunoSEQ multiplex PCR; TCRdb has only the in-frame clones, and not every one. The table has over 90,000 clones, over 75% seen once. Germline CDR1 and CDR2: MNHEY and SMNVEV (reference sequence). Trimming at V came to 7 bases and at J to 1 base, leaving 7 bases not matched to a gene. The CDR3 spans 16 residues. The genes are TRBV27 and TRBJ2-1, with 10 bases that match TRBD2. The clonotype was recovered from a man aged 60-69 years with acute or convalescent COVID-19. The source material was peripheral blood. CDR3 in DNA: TGTGCCAGCACTTATAGCGGGAGGACATCCTACAATGAGCAGTTCTTC. Protein product: CASTYSGRTSYNEQFF.